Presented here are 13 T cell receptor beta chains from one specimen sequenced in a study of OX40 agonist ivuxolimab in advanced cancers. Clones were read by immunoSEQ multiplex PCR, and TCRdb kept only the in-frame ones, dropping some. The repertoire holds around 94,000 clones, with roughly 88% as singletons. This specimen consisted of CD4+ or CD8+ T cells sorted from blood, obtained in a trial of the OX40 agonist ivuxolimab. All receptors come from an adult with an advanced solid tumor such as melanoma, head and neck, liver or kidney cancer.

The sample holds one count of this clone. The CDR3 DNA reads as TGTGCCAGCAGTAAAGATAGACAGGTCACTGAAGCTTTCTTT. It yields the protein CASSKDRQVTEAFF. V and J are TRBV2 and TRBJ1-1, with a tentative D call TRBD1 (6 bases). Trimming cost V 5 bases and J 4 bases, with 14 bases left between them. From germline, CDR1 is SNHLY and CDR2 FYNNEI. The CDR3 loop spans 14 amino acids.

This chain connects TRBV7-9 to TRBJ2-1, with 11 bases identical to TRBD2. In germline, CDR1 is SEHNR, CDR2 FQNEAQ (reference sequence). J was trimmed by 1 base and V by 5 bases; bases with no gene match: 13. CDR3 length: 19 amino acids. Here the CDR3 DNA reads TGTGCCAGCAGCACCCGGACTAGCGGGCTCTCGGGTTCCTACAATGAGCAGTTCTTC. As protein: CASSTRTSGLSGSYNEQFF.

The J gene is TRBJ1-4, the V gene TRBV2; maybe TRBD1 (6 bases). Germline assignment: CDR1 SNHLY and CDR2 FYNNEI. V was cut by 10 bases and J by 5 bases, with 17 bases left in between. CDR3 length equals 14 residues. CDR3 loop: CATKQGGGNEKLFF. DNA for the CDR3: TGTGCCACCAAACAGGGCGGGGGCAATGAAAAACTGTTTTTT.

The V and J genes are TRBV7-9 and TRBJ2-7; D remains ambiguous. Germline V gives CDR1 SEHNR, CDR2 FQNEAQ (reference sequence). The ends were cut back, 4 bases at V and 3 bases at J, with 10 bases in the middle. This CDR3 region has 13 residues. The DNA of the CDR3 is TGTGCCAGCAGCTCACCAGTCTTCTACGAGCAGTACTTC. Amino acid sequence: CASSSPVFYEQYF.

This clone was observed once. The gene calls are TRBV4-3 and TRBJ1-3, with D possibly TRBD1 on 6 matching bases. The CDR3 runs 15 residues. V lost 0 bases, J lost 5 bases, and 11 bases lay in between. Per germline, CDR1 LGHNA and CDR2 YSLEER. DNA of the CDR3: TGCGCCAGCAGCCAAGAACCAGGGGCCAGAAACACCATATATTTT. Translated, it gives CASSQEPGARNTIYF.

CDR3 in DNA: TGTGCCAGCAGCTCGACTAGCGGGACGATCTACGAGCAGTACTTC. Protein sequence: CASSSTSGTIYEQYF. The gene calls are TRBV2 and TRBJ2-7; 11 bases fit TRBD2. The J segment lost 3 bases and the V segment lost 6 bases, leaving 7 bases of the junction unmatched. The CDR3 is 15 amino acids. The germline gives CDR1 SNHLY, CDR2 FYNNEI.

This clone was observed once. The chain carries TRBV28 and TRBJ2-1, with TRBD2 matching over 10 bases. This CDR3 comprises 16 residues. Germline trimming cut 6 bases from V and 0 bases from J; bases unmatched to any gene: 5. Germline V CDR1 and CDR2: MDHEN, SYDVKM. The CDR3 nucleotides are TGTGCCAGCAGGCTAGCGGGAGAGAGCTCCTACAATGAGCAGTTCTTC. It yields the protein CASRLAGESSYNEQFF.

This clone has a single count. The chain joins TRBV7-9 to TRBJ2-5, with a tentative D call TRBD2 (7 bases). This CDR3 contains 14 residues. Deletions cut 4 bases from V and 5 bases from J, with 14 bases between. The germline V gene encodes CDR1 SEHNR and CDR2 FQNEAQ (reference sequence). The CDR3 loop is CASSYPGGGETQYF. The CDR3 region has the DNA TGTGCCAGCAGCTACCCGGGGGGCGGTGAGACCCAGTACTTC.

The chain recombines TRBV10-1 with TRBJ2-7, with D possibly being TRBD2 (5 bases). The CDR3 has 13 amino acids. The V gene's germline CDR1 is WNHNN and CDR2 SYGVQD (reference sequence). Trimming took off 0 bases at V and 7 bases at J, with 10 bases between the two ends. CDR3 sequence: CASSESITGEQYF. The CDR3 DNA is TGCGCCAGCAGTGAGTCAATAACGGGGGAGCAGTACTTC.

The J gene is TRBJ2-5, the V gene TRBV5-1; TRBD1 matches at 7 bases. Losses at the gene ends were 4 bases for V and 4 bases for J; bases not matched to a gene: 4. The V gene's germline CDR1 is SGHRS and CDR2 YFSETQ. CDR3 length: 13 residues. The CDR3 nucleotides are TGCGCCAGCAGCGTATACAGGGGAGAGACCCAGTACTTC. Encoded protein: CASSVYRGETQYF.

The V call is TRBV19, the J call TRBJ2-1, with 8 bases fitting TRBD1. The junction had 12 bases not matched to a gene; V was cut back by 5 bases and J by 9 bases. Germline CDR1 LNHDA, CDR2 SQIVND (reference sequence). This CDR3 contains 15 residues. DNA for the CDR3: TGTGCCAGTAGTGCCTCTCCCGGACAGGGAGGTGAGCAGTTCTTC. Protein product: CASSASPGQGGEQFF.

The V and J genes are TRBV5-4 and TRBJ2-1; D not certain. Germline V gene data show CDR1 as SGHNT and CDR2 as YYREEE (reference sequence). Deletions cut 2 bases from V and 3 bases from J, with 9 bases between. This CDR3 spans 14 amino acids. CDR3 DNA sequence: TGTGCCAGCAGCTTAGGCGACATCTACAATGAGCAGTTCTTC. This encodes CASSLGDIYNEQFF.

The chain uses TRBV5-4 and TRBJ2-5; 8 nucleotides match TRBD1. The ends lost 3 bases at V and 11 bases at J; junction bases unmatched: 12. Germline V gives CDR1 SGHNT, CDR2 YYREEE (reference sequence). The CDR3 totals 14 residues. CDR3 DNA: TGTGCCAGCAGCTCCCCGACAGGGGCTCAAGAGCAGTACTTC. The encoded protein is CASSSPTGAQEQYF.